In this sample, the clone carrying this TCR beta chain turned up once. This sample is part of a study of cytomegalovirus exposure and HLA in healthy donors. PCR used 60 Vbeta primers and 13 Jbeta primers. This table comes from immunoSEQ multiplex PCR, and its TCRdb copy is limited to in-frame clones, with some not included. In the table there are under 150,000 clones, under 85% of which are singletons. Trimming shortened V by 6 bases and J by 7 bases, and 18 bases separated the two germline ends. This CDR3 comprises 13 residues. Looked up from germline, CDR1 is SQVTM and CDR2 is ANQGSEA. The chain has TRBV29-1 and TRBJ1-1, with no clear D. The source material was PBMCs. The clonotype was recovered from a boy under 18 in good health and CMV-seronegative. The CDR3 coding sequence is TGCAGCGTGGCCTTACGACTAAGGATTGAAGCTTTCTTT. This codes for CSVALRLRIEAFF.